This entry concerns a single TCR beta chain. The data derive from a study of technical replicates of blood from several donors. After removal of 8 bases from V and 2 bases from J, the junction contained 11 bases not matched to a gene. Per the germline V gene, CDR1 is SNHLY and CDR2 is FYNNEI. The CDR3 consists of 15 residues. Using immunoSEQ multiplex PCR, the repertoire was profiled, and TCRdb retains in-frame clones only, with some absent. The sample contains tens of thousands of clones, 95% to 98% of which appear only once. This rearrangement joins TRBV2 to TRBJ1-2; TRBD1 aligns across 7 bases. The sequencing sample was made of T cells isolated from PBMCs. The receptor's source is a human donor in good health. For the CDR3, the DNA is TGTGCCAGCCCCCCCAAACGGGACAGCAACTATGGCTACACCTTC. Translation gives CASPPKRDSNYGYTF.